This T cell receptor beta chain was profiled in a study of long-term antiretroviral therapy in people with HIV. Sequencing used immunoSEQ v3.0 at survey level. Sequencing aimed at roughly 40,000-55,000 T-cell genomes per sample. Data came from immunoSEQ multiplex PCR; TCRdb stores just in-frame clones and leaves some out. The sample has approximately 35,000 clones, more than 60% seen once; the top ten hold approximately 7.6%. The CDR3 is 14 residues long. Trimming shortened V by 5 bases and J by 5 bases, and 10 bases separated the two germline ends. Germline-derived CDR1 and CDR2 are MGHRA and YSYEKL. Each contributor possessed a minimum of one pre-ART and a minimum of two post-ART PBMC samples. The sample holds a few counts of this clone. The antigen remains undetermined. Study results and limitations: Blood obtained between about 2004 and 2017 may reflect older ART regimens.

This TCR came from a woman between 50 and 59 years old with HIV. The source material was unsorted PBMCs, sampled 3.1 years after starting antiretroviral therapy. V is TRBV4-1 and J is TRBJ1-6, with a weak D call TRBD1 (6 bases). The CDR3 spells CASSGRGNNSPLHF. CDR3 nucleotides: TGCGCCAGCAGCGGCAGGGGAAATAATTCACCCCTCCACTTT.